This TCR beta chain was observed in a study of shared clonotypes between healthy human individuals. The overall study: Per-donor plates numbered three CD4 naive, three CD4 memory, two CD8 naive and one CD8 memory.

Several immunoSEQ plates held equal portions of the genomic DNA taken from each subset. The assay was immunoSEQ multiplex PCR, and TCRdb's table has in-frame clones only and misses some. The sample has 1.5 million to 2.5 million clones, about 95% seen once; the top ten hold around 1.2%. CD8 cells regarded as naive lacked CD45RO, were positively chosen for CCR7, and omitted terminally differentiated effector memory CD45RA+ cells. With regard to this clone: Its cognate antigen is unknown.

Germline V lookup: CDR1 SGHAT, CDR2 FQNNGV. V lost 3 bases and J 0 bases, leaving 12 bases between the germline ends. The CDR3 extends over 15 amino acids. Study-level points and caveats: Depth was large, yet rarefaction showed that sorted-subset sequencing was incomplete. Approximately 5.4% of naive CD4 clonotypes were common to several donors.

This chain uses TRBV11-2 with TRBJ2-7, with D perhaps TRBD1 (6 bases). The receptor was isolated from a man aged 18 to 29 in good health. The material sequenced was naive CD8+ T cells sorted from blood. CDR3 sequence (DNA): TGTGCCAGCAGCTTCAGGGGCTATAGCTCCTACGAGCAGTACTTC. Residues: CASSFRGYSSYEQYF.